The 24 T cell receptor beta chains presented below share a single source sample, sequenced in a study of blood T cell repertoires in COVID-19. Clones were read by immunoSEQ multiplex PCR, and TCRdb kept only the in-frame ones, dropping some. The data contain 310,000 or so clones, around 90% of them singletons. Sequencing used PBMCs or T cells enriched from blood (not recorded which). These receptors all stem from a woman in her thirties who had recovered from COVID-19.

The V gene is TRBV2, the J gene TRBJ2-1; 14 bases match TRBD2. The CDR3 extends over 15 amino acids. Germline assignment: CDR1 SNHLY and CDR2 FYNNEI. V lost 5 bases, J lost 7 bases, and 4 bases stayed unmatched. CDR3 coding DNA: TGTGCCAGCAGTAGACTAGCGGGGGGGCCGAATGAGCAGTTCTTC. It specifies CASSRLAGGPNEQFF.

The V call is TRBV13, the J call TRBJ1-1, with 9 bases aligning to TRBD1. J lost 11 bases, V lost 5 bases, and 12 bases had no gene match. The CDR3 extends over 14 amino acids. Per germline, CDR1 PRHDT and CDR2 FYEKMQ (reference sequence). In nucleotides, the CDR3 is TGTGCCAGCAGCCCCTCCGGGACAGGGCTTTTCGCTTTCTTT. Translating it yields CASSPSGTGLFAFF.

This clone was counted once. V gene TRBV2 combines with J gene TRBJ2-7; TRBD1 matches 7 bases. V lost 8 bases to trimming and J lost 1 base; unmatched junction nucleotides: 11. Germline lookup yields CDR1 SNHLY and CDR2 FYNNEI. The CDR3 is made up of 15 amino acids. This CDR3 reads CASARQGTGSYEQYF. The DNA of the CDR3 is TGTGCCAGCGCCAGACAGGGCACCGGTTCCTACGAGCAGTACTTC.

The V gene is TRBV6-6, the J gene TRBJ1-4, with TRBD1 as a possible D gene (6 bases). The CDR3 spans 16 residues. The V end lost 2 bases, the J end lost 7 bases, and 17 bases lay between the germline ends. The germline V gene encodes CDR1 MNHNY and CDR2 SVGAGI (reference sequence). CDR3 residues: CASSYPTGQGPEKLFF. CDR3 bases: TGTGCCAGCAGTTACCCGACAGGCCAGGGACCTGAAAAACTGTTTTTT.

This clone showed up just a few times. The J gene is TRBJ1-1, the V gene TRBV9; a possible D gene is TRBD1 (6 bases). Trimming stripped 3 bases from V and 1 base from J, with 13 bases between. The CDR3 runs 15 residues. CDR1 SGDLS and CDR2 YYNGEE come from the germline V gene. The CDR3 region is CASSATGTPNTEAFF. The CDR3 nucleotides are TGTGCCAGCAGCGCCACCGGGACACCGAACACTGAAGCTTTCTTT. The full variable domain, completed using reference TRBV9 and TRBJ1-1, is DSGVTQTPKHLITATGQRVTLRCSPRSGDLSVYWYQQSLDQGLQFLIQYYNGEERAKGNILERFSAQQFPDLHSELNLSSLELGDSALYFCASSATGTPNTEAFFGQGTRLTVV.

V is TRBV18 and J is TRBJ1-5; TRBD1 agrees at 7 bases. The germline CDR1 and CDR2 sequences are KGHSH and LQKENI. There are 15 residues in the CDR3. J was trimmed by 1 base and V by 6 bases; bases with no gene match: 6. The DNA for the CDR3 is TGTGCCAGCTCTTCGCGGGGACAGAGCAATCAGCCCCAGCATTTT. As protein: CASSSRGQSNQPQHF.

The rearrangement joins TRBV5-8 to TRBJ2-7; D possibly corresponds to TRBD1 (6 bases). V dropped 0 bases and J dropped 0 bases, with 16 bases sitting between them. The CDR3 loop spans 17 amino acids. Germline V gene data show CDR1 as SGHTS and CDR2 as YDEGEE. CDR3 coding DNA: TGTGCCAGCAGCTTGGGAAACTCCGCCAGGGGCTCCTACGAGCAGTACTTC. Protein product: CASSLGNSARGSYEQYF.

The chain employs TRBV10-3 and TRBJ2-1, with D possibly matching TRBD1 (6 bases). V was cut by 6 bases and J by 5 bases, with 14 bases left in between. This CDR3 is 14 amino acids long. Germline CDR1 and CDR2: ENHRY and SYGVKD. CDR3 DNA sequence: TGTGCCATCAGGAGCAGGGGCGCCCACAATGAGCAGTTCTTC. It translates to CAIRSRGAHNEQFF.

This clone was observed once. The chain has TRBV5-4 and TRBJ2-1; TRBD2 aligns across 10 bases. This CDR3 is built from 15 residues. Looked up from germline, CDR1 is SGHNT and CDR2 is YYREEE (reference sequence). Unmatched junction bases numbered 4, after V lost 2 bases and J lost 5 bases. The DNA for the CDR3 is TGTGCCAGCAGCTTAGCGGGGGGGTACAACAATGAGCAGTTCTTC. Amino acid sequence: CASSLAGGYNNEQFF.

The V gene is TRBV5-1, the J gene TRBJ2-2, with D tentatively TRBD2 (5 bases). V lost 0 bases and J lost 10, with 13 bases in between. Germline assignment: CDR1 SGHRS and CDR2 YFSETQ. The CDR3 totals 14 residues. The CDR3 sequence is CASSLVAGGQELFF. The CDR3 coding sequence is TGCGCCAGCAGCTTGGTGGCAGGCGGGCAGGAGCTGTTTTTT.

CDR3 amino acids: CASSIGQGAYGYTF. The CDR3 DNA follows: TGTGCCAGTAGTATTGGGCAGGGGGCCTATGGCTACACCTTC. V usage is TRBV19 and J usage is TRBJ1-2; 8 bases agree with TRBD1. After removal of 3 bases from V and 4 bases from J, the junction contained 4 bases not matched to a gene. Germline values: CDR1 LNHDA, CDR2 SQIVND (reference sequence). The CDR3 loop spans 14 amino acids.

This clone was seen once. The chain links TRBV28 to TRBJ1-2, with D maybe TRBD1 (5 bases). The V and J ends lost 3 bases and 0 bases respectively, with 11 bases between them. The germline V gene has CDR1 MDHEN and CDR2 SYDVKM. The CDR3 runs 15 residues. The CDR3 nucleotides are TGTGCCAGCAGTTTTCGAGAGACAGCTAACTATGGCTACACCTTC. It encodes CASSFRETANYGYTF.

This clone was recorded only once. The V and J genes are TRBV7-3 and TRBJ2-5; 7 bases line up with TRBD2. Germline values: CDR1 SGHTA, CDR2 FQGTGA. The CDR3 totals 15 residues. Germline trimming cut 5 bases from V and 5 bases from J; bases unmatched to any gene: 11. CDR3 protein: CASSPEGGRMETQYF. The CDR3 DNA reads TGTGCCAGCAGCCCCGAGGGAGGGAGGATGGAGACCCAGTACTTC.

This chain joins TRBV25-1 and TRBJ1-2, with D possibly being TRBD1 (5 bases). Germline V gives CDR1 MGHDK, CDR2 SYGVNS. V was trimmed by 2 bases and J by 2 bases, leaving 12 bases between them. The CDR3 is 15 amino acids. CDR3 bases: TGTGCCAGCAGTGAAGCCCGGGGGTGGAACTATGGCTACACCTTC. It encodes CASSEARGWNYGYTF.

This sequence joins TRBV18 and TRBJ2-7; D is ambiguous. Trimming cost V 4 bases and J 5 bases, with 9 bases left between them. This CDR3 contains 12 residues. Germline values: CDR1 KGHSH, CDR2 LQKENI. The CDR3 sequence: CASSQTLDEQYF. CDR3 sequence (DNA): TGTGCCAGCTCACAGACTCTCGACGAGCAGTACTTC.

The chain is built from TRBV5-1 and TRBJ2-2, with D perhaps TRBD1 (6 bases). This CDR3 region has 16 residues. V was shortened by 5 bases and J by 5 bases, with 19 bases between the two germline ends. From germline, CDR1 is SGHRS and CDR2 YFSETQ. The CDR3 loop is CASSAKPGQRTGELFF. Here the CDR3 DNA reads TGCGCCAGCAGTGCTAAACCGGGACAACGGACCGGGGAGCTGTTTTTT. The whole variable domain, remainder taken from reference TRBV5-1 and TRBJ2-2, is KAGVTQTPRYLIKTRGQQVTLSCSPISGHRSVSWYQQTPGQGLQFLFEYFSETQRNKGNFPGRFSGRQFSNSRSEMNVSTLELGDSALYLCASSAKPGQRTGELFFGEGSRLTVL.

V gene TRBV7-9 combines with J gene TRBJ2-7, with D possibly being TRBD1 (5 bases). In germline, CDR1 is SEHNR, CDR2 FQNEAQ (reference sequence). The CDR3 has 15 amino acids. Trimming took 5 bases from V and 2 from J, leaving 16 bases between them. The CDR3: CASSSKDTQPYEQYF. As DNA, the CDR3 is TGTGCCAGCAGCAGCAAGGACACTCAGCCCTACGAGCAGTACTTC.

J is TRBJ1-3 and V is TRBV18, with 8 bases matching TRBD1. Germline V gene data show CDR1 as KGHSH and CDR2 as LQKENI. With V trimmed by 5 bases and J by 0 bases, 9 bases remained unmatched. CDR3 length: 17 residues. This CDR3 is CASSAGTGQGSGNTIYF. CDR3 sequence (DNA): TGTGCCAGCTCAGCGGGGACAGGCCAGGGCTCTGGAAACACCATATATTTT.

The chain uses TRBV7-9 and TRBJ1-3, with 8 bases fitting TRBD1. Germline loops: CDR1 SEHNR, CDR2 FQNEAQ (reference sequence). The V segment lost 4 bases and the J segment 0 bases; nucleotides outside the gene matches: 2. This CDR3 is built from 15 residues. In DNA, the CDR3 is TGTGCCAGCAGCTCGACAGGGGACTCTGGAAACACCATATATTTT. Encoded protein: CASSSTGDSGNTIYF.

This chain's CDR3 is CASSQDQDSDYGYTF. The CDR3 region has the DNA TGTGCCAGCAGCCAAGATCAGGATTCCGACTATGGCTACACCTTC. This rearrangement joins TRBV4-2 to TRBJ1-2; the D is unclear. The CDR3 spans 15 residues. V lost 0 bases to trimming and J lost 3 bases, with 11 bases between them. CDR1 and CDR2 (germline): LGHNA, YNFKEQ.

The J gene is TRBJ1-2, the V gene TRBV27, with D hard to call. The CDR3 spans 13 residues. V was pared by 5 bases and J by 8 bases, with 15 bases between. CDR1 and CDR2 from the germline V gene are MNHEY and SMNVEV (reference sequence). The CDR3 DNA is TGTGCCAGCAGTGTAAGCCCCGCGAGGGGCTACACCTTC. Its translation: CASSVSPARGYTF.

This chain joins TRBV5-6 and TRBJ1-5; 9 nucleotides agree with TRBD1. There are 18 residues in the CDR3. The germline CDR1 and CDR2 sequences are SGHDT and YYEEEE. The ends lost 1 base at V and 3 bases at J; junction bases unmatched: 11. CDR3 nucleotides: TGTGCCAGCAGCTTGAGACTCTCCGGGACAGGGCTCAATCAGCCCCAGCATTTT. Protein sequence: CASSLRLSGTGLNQPQHF.

The chain recombines TRBV30 with TRBJ1-1, with D unresolved. Trimming left V 3 bases short and J 5 bases short, with 13 bases between. The CDR3 contains 13 residues. Germline CDR1 reads GTSNPN; CDR2 reads SVGIG (reference sequence). The CDR3 DNA reads as TGTGCCTGGAGGACGGGGATTAGGACTGAAGCTTTCTTT. It encodes CAWRTGIRTEAFF.

This chain links TRBV30 with TRBJ1-6; D possibly corresponds to TRBD1 (5 bases). Trimming stripped 4 bases from V and 6 bases from J, with 10 bases between. The germline gives CDR1 GTSNPN, CDR2 SVGIG (reference sequence). This CDR3 contains 13 residues. The CDR3 region is CAWIGTLNSPLHF. Written as DNA, the CDR3 is TGTGCCTGGATCGGGACTCTTAATTCACCCCTCCACTTT.